This T cell receptor (beta chain) is drawn from a study of blood T cell repertoires in COVID-19 (dated by TCRdb to 2020 to 2021). Study-wide context: Collaborator samples came from the United States, Italy and Spain and covered acute and convalescent phases of COVID-19. The dataset comprised deeply sampled blood TCRbeta repertoires from subjects exposed to, actively infected with, or recovered from COVID-19. Samples came from the ongoing ImmuneRACE study (first 160 participants) plus 1,254 subjects from 6 global collaborators. The repertoires were released in a freely available public database meant as a resource for research on the immune response to SARS-CoV-2. Nearly every sample came with metadata listing a de-identified subject ID, COVID-19 status, age in years and sex. The prospective study material was composed of cDNA or gDNA derived from T cells, B-cell-depleted T cells, or PBMCs. HLA class I and class II types, where available, came from metadata supplied by the sample provider rather than from assay-based typing. What the authors observed across the whole study: Clinical and demographic metadata were provided uncurated, with the amount varying by source and participant.

A second Seattle source provided samples from volunteer blood donors who had recovered from COVID-19. Each collaborating institution followed its own protocols to collect whole blood in K2EDTA tubes. For TCRbeta analysis, collaborator samples were shipped as frozen whole blood, as isolated PBMCs, or as DNA extracted from either sample type. On this clone itself: The antigen it recognizes is unknown. Base qualities were left out, and no much larger clone turns up one base away.

Cut back by 3 bases and 0 bases, the V and J ends lie 18 bases apart. According to the germline V gene, CDR1 reads SGHAT and CDR2 reads FQNNGV. Including the terminal cysteine and phenylalanine, the CDR3 comprises 18 residues. Just the 54-base CDR3 DNA is kept, in frame starting at base 1. TCRbeta CDR3 regions were amplified from genomic DNA by means of the immunoSEQ Assay, a bias-controlled multiplex PCR. From the authors' description of their analysis: Nucleated cell counts per sample were estimated from amplification of reference gene primers within the assay. To quantify the absolute abundance of each unique TCRbeta CDR3 rearrangement, sequence reads were collapsed and filtered. For each sample, productive Simpson clonality was calculated by taking the square root of Simpson's diversity index across productive rearrangements. The immuneACCESS repertoire file appears here via TCRdb, limited to in-frame rearrangements. These files lack a portion of the clones; in checked studies, under half of the deficit traces to unresolved V genes, and the cause of the others is not known. V and J calls and clone size follow that table, whereas D and trimming were derived from the DNA. The sample includes 150,000 to 200,000 clones, with roughly 86% observed a single time. Under 5% of the sample comes from the top ten.

This receptor chain uses TRBV11-2 and TRBJ2-1; the best D guess is TRBD1, with 6 bases matching. The clonotype originates from a woman aged 55-69 years who had recovered from COVID-19. The sample taken for sequencing was peripheral blood. Here the CDR3 is given as CASSFRSTGQSSYNEQFF. The nucleotide sequence is given as TGTGCCAGCAGCTTTAGATCTACAGGACAGAGCTCCTACAATGAGCAGTTCTTC.